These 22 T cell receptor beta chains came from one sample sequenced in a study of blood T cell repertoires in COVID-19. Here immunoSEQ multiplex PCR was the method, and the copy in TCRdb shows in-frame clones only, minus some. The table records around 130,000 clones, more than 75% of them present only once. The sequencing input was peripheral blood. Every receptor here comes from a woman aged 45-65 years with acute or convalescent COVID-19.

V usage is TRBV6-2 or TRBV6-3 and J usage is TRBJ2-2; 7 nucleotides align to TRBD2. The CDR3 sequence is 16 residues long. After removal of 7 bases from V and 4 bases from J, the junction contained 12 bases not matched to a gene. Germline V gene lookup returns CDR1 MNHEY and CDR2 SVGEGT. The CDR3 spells CASTPSVPGGTGELFF. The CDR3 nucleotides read TGTGCCAGCACCCCGAGTGTCCCGGGGGGCACCGGGGAGCTGTTTTTT.

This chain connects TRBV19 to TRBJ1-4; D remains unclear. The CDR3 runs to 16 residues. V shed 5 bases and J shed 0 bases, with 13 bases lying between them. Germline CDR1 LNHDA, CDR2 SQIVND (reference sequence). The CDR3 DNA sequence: TGTGCCAGTAGTGCTTTCCGAGGTTCAACTAATGAAAAACTGTTTTTT. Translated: CASSAFRGSTNEKLFF.

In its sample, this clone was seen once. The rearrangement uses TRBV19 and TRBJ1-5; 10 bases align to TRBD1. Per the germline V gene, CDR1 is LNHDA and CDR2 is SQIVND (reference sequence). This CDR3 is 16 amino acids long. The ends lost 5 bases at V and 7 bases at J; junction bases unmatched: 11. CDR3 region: CASSAGTGAWGQPQHF. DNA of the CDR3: TGTGCCAGTAGTGCAGGGACAGGGGCGTGGGGACAGCCCCAGCATTTT.

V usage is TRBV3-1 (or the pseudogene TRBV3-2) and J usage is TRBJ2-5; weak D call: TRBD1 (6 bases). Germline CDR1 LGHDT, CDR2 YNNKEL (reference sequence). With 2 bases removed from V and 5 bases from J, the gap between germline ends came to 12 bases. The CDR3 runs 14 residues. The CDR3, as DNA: TGTGCCAGCAGCCAAATGGGGGCCCGGGAGACCCAGTACTTC. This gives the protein CASSQMGARETQYF.

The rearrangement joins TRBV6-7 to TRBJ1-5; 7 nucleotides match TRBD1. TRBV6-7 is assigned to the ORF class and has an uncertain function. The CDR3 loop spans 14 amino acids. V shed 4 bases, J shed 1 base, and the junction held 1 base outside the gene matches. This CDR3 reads CASSLDRSNQPQHF. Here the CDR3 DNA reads TGTGCCAGCAGTTTGGACAGGAGCAATCAGCCCCAGCATTTT.

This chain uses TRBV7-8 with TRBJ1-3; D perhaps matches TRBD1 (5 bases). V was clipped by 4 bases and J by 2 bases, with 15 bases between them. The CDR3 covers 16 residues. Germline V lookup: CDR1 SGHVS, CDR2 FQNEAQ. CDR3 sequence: CASSSRGGLAGNTIYF. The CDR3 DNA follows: TGTGCCAGCAGCTCCCGGGGGGGGTTAGCTGGAAACACCATATATTTT.

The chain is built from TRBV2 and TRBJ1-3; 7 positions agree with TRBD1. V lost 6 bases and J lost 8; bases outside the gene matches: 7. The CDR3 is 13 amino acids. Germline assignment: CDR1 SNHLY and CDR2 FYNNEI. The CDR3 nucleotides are TGTGCCAGCAGCGACAGGGTTCTGGACACCATATATTTT. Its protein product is CASSDRVLDTIYF.

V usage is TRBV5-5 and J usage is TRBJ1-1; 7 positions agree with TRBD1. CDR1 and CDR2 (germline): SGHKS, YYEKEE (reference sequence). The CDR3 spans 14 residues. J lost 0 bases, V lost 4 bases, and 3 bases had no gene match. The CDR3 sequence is CASSTGQMNTEAFF. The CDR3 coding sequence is TGTGCCAGCAGCACGGGACAGATGAACACTGAAGCTTTCTTT.

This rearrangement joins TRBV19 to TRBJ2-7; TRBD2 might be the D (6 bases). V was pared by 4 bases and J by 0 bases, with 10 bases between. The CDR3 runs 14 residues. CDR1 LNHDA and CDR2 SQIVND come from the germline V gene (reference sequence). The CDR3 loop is CASSSGISSYEQYF. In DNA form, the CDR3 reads TGTGCCAGTAGTAGCGGGATATCCTCCTACGAGCAGTACTTC.

For the CDR3, the DNA is TGTGCCAGCAGCTTTAGCGGGTCCCAGAGCTTCGATACGCAGTATTTT. As protein: CASSFSGSQSFDTQYF. The chain carries TRBV5-6 and TRBJ2-3; the match to TRBD2 covers 7 bases. CDR1 and CDR2 from the germline V gene are SGHDT and YYEEEE. V trimming: 2 bases; J trimming: 6 bases; junction bases outside the gene matches: 12. The CDR3 totals 16 residues.

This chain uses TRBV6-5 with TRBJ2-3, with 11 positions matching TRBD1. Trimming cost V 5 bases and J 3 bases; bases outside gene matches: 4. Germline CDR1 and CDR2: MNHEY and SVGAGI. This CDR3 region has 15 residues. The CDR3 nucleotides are TGTGCCAGCAGTAACCGGGACAGGGGGACAGATACGCAGTATTTT. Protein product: CASSNRDRGTDTQYF.

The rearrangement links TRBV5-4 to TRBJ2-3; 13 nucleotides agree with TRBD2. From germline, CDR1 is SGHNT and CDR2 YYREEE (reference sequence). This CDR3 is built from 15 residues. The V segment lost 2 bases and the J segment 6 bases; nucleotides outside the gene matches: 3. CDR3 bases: TGTGCCAGCAGCTTAGGACTAGCGGGAGCCGATACGCAGTATTTT. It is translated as CASSLGLAGADTQYF.

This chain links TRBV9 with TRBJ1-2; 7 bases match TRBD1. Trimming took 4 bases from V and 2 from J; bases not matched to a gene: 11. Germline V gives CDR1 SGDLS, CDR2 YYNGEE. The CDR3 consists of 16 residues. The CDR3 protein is CASSSQTTGVNYGYTF. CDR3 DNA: TGTGCCAGCAGCTCCCAGACCACAGGGGTAAACTATGGCTACACCTTC.

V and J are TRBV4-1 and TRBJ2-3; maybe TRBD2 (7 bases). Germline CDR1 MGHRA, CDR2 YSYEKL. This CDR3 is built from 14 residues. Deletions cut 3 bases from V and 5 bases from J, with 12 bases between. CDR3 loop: CASSHWGGGDTQYF. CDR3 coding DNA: TGCGCCAGCAGCCACTGGGGAGGGGGAGATACGCAGTATTTT.

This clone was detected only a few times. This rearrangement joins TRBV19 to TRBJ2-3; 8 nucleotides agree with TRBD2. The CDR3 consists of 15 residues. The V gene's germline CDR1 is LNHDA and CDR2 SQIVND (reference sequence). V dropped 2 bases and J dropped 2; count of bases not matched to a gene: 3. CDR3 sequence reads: CASSITGLATDTQYF. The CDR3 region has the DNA TGTGCCAGTAGTATAACCGGACTAGCCACAGATACGCAGTATTTT.

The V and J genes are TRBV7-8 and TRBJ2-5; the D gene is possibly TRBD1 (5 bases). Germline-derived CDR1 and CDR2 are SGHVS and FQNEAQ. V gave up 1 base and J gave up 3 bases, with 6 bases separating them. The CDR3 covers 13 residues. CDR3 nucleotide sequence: TGTGCCAGCAGCTTAGTAGGGGAAGAGACCCAGTACTTC. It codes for CASSLVGEETQYF. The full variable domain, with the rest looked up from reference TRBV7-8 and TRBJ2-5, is GAGVSQSPRYKVAKRGQDVALRCDPISGHVSLFWYQQALGQGPEFLTYFQNEAQLDKSGLPSDRFFAERPEGSVSTLKIQRTQQEDSAVYLCASSLVGEETQYFGPGTRLLVL.

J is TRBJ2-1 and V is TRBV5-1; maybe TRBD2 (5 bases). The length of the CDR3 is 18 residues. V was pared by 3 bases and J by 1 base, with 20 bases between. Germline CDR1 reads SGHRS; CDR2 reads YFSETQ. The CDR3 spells CASSSPGFAGPSYNEQFF. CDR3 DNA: TGCGCCAGCAGCTCCCCCGGGTTTGCGGGTCCTTCCTACAATGAGCAGTTCTTC.

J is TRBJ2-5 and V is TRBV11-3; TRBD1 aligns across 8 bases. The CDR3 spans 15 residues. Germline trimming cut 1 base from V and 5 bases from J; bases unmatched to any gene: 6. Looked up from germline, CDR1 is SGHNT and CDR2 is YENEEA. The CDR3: CASSLAQGAKETQYF. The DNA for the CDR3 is TGTGCCAGCAGCTTAGCCCAGGGGGCCAAGGAGACCCAGTACTTC.

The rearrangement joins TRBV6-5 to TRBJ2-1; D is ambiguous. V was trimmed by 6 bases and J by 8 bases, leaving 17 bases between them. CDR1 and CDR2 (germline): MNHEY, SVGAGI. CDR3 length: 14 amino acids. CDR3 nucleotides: TGTGCCAGCAGCCTCGCTGGGCCCCTTGATGAGCAGTTCTTC. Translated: CASSLAGPLDEQFF.

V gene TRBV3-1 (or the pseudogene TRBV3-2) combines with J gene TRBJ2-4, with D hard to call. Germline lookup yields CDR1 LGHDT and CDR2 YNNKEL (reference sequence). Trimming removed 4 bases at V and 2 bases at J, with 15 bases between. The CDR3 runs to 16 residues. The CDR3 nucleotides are TGTGCCAGCAGCCCCGGAGCTGGAGTGACCAAAAACATTCAGTACTTC. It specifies CASSPGAGVTKNIQYF.

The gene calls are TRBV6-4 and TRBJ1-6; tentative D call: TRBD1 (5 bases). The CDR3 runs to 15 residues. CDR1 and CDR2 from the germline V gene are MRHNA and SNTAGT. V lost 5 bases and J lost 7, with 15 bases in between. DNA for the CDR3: TGTGCCAGCAGTCCCGAAGGGACTATGAATTCACCCCTCCACTTT. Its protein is CASSPEGTMNSPLHF.

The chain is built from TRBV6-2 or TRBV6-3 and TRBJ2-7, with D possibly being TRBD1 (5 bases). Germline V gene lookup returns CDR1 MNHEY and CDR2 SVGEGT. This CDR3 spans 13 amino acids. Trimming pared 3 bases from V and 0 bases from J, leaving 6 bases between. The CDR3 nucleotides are TGTGCCAGCAGTTATGACAGCTCCTACGAGCAGTACTTC. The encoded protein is CASSYDSSYEQYF.